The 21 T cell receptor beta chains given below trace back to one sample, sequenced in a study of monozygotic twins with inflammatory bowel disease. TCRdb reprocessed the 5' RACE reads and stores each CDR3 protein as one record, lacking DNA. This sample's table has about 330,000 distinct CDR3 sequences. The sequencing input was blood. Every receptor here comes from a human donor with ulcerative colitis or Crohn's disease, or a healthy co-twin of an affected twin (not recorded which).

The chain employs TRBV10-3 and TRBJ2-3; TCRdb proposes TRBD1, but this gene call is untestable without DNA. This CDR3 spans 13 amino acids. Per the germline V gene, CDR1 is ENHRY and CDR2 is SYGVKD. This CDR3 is CAISRTEKDTQYF.

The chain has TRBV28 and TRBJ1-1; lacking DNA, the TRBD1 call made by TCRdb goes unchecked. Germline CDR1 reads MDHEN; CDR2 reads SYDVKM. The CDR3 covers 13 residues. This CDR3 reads CASILGNGGKAFF.

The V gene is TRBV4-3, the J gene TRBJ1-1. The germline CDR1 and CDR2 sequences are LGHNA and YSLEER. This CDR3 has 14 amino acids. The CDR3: CASSQAALNTEAFF.

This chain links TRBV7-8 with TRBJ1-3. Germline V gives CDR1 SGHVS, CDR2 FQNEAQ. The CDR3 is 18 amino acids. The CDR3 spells CASSLVSGRADSGNTIYF.

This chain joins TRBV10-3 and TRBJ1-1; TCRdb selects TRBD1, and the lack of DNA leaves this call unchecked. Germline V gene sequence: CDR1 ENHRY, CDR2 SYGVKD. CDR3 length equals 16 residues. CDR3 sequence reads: CAIREGQFGSGTEAFF.

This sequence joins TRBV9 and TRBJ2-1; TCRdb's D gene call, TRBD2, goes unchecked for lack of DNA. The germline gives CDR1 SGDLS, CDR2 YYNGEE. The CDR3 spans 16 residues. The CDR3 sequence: CASSVAWRASRNEQFF.

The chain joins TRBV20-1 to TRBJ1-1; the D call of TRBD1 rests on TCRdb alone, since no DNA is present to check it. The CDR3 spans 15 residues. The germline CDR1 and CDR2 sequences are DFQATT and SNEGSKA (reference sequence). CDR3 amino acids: CSARGQSISHTEAFF.

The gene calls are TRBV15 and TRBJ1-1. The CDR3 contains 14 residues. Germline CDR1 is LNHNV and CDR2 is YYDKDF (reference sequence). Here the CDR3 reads CATSRDITVTEAFF.

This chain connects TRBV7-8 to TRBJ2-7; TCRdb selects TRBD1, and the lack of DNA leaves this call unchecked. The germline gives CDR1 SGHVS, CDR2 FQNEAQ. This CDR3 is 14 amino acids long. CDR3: CASSRQGQGYEQYF. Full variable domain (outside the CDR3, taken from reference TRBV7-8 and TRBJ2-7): GAGVSQSPRYKVAKRGQDVALRCDPISGHVSLFWYQQALGQGPEFLTYFQNEAQLDKSGLPSDRFFAERPEGSVSTLKIQRTQQEDSAVYLCASSRQGQGYEQYFGPGTRLTVT.

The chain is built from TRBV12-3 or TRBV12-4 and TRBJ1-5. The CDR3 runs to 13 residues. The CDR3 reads CASSFDRNQPQHF.

The CDR3 sequence is CAWSTTDTSTDTQYF. The chain employs TRBV30 and TRBJ2-3. CDR3 length: 15 amino acids. Germline-derived CDR1 and CDR2 are GTSNPN and SVGIG (reference sequence).

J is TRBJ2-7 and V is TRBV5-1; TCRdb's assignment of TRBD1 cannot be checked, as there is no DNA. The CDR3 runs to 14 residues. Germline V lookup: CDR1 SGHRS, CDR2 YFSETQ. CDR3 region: CASTPFPNTGEQYF.

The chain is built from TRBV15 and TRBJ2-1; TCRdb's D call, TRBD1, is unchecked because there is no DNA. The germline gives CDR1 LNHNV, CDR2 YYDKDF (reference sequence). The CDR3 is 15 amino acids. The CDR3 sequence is CATSSPGDVYNEQFF.

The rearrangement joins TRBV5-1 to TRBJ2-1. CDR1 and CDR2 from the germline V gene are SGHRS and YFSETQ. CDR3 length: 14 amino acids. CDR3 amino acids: CASSLGYSYNEQFF.

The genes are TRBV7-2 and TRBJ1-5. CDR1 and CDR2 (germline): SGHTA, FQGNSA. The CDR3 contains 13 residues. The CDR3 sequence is CASSLAHKGPQHF.

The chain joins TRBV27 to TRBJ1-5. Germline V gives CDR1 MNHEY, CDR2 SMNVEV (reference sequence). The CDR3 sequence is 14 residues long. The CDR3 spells CASSHGLTNQPQHF.

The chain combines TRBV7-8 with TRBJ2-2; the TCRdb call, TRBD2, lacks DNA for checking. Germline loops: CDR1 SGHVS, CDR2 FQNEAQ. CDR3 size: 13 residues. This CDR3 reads CASTREGAGELFF. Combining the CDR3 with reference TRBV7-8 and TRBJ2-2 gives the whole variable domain GAGVSQSPRYKVAKRGQDVALRCDPISGHVSLFWYQQALGQGPEFLTYFQNEAQLDKSGLPSDRFFAERPEGSVSTLKIQRTQQEDSAVYLCASTREGAGELFFGEGSRLTVL.

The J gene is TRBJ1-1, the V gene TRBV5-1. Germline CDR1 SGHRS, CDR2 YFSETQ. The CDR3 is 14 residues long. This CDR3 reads CASSFRMYTTEAFF. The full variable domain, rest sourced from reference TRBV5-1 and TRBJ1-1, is KAGVTQTPRYLIKTRGQQVTLSCSPISGHRSVSWYQQTPGQGLQFLFEYFSETQRNKGNFPGRFSGRQFSNSRSEMNVSTLELGDSALYLCASSFRMYTTEAFFGQGTRLTVV.

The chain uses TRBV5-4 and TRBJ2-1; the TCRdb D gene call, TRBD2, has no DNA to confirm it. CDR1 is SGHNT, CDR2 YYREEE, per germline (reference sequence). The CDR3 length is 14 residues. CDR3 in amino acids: CASSSGGKGNEQFF.

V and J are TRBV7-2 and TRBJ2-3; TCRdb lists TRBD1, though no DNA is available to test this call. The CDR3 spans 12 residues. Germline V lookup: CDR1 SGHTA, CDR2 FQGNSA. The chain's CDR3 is CASSVQGDTQYF.

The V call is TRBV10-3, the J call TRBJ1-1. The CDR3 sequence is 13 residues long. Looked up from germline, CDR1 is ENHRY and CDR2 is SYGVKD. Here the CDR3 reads CAISELGVTEAFF.